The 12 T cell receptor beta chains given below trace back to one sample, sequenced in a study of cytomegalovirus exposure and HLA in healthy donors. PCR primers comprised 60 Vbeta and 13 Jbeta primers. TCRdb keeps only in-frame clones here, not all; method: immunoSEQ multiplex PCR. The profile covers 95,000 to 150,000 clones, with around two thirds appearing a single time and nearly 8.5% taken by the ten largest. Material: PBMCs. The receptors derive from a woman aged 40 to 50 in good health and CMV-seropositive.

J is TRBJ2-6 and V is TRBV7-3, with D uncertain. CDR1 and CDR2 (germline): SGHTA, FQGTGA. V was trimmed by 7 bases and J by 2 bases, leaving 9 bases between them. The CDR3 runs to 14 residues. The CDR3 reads CASNSRPGANVLTF. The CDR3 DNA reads TGTGCCAGCAACAGTCGTCCTGGGGCCAACGTCCTGACTTTC.

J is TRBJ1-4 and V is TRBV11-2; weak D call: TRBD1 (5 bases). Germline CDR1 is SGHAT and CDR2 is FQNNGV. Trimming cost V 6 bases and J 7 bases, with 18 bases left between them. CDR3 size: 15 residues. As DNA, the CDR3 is TGTGCCAGCAGTCCGGTGGACACGCCGGGTGAAAAACTGTTTTTT. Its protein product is CASSPVDTPGEKLFF.

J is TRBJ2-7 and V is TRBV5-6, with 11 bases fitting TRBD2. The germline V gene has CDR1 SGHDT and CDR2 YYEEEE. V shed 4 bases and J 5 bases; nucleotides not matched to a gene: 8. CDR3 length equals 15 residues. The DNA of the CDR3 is TGTGCCAGCAGCAGACTAGCGGGGAAAGGGAACGAGCAGTACTTC. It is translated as CASSRLAGKGNEQYF.

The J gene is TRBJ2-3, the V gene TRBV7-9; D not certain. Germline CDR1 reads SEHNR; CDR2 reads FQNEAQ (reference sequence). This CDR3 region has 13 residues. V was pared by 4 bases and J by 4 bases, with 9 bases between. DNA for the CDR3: TGTGCCAGCAGCTCTTCCGGGTCAGATACGCAGTATTTT. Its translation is CASSSSGSDTQYF.

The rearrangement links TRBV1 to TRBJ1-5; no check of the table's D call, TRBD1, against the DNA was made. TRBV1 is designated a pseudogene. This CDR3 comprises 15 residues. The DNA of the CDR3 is TGCACCAGCAGCTCCTCACAGGGGGCCCATCAGCCCCAGCATTTT. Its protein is CTSSSSQGAHQPQHF.

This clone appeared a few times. The CDR3, as DNA: TGTGCCAGCAGCTATCCCGCCGCGATCCAAGAGACCCAGTACTTC. This sequence encodes CASSYPAAIQETQYF. This chain links TRBV7-9 with TRBJ2-5; D unclear. The germline V gene has CDR1 SEHNR and CDR2 FQNEAQ (reference sequence). The V gene lost 4 bases and the J gene lost 1 base, with 13 bases spanning the gap. This CDR3 spans 15 amino acids. The variable domain in full, completed from reference TRBV7-9 and TRBJ2-5, reads DTGVSQNPRHKITKRGQNVTFRCDPISEHNRLYWYRQTLGQGPEFLTYFQNEAQLEKSRLLSDRFSAERPKGSFSTLEIQRTEQGDSAMYLCASSYPAAIQETQYFGPGTRLLVL.

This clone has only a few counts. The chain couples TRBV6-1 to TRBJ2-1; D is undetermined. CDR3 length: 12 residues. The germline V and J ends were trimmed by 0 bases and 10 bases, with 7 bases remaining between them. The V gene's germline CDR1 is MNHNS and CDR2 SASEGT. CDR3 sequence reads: CASSEALREQFF. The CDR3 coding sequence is TGTGCCAGCAGTGAAGCGCTTCGGGAGCAGTTCTTC.

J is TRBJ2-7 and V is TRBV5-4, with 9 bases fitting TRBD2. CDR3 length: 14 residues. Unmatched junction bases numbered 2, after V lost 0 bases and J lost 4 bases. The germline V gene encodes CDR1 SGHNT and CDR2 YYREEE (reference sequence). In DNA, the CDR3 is TGTGCCAGCAGCTTGGACCTAGCGGGATACGAGCAGTACTTC. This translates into CASSLDLAGYEQYF.

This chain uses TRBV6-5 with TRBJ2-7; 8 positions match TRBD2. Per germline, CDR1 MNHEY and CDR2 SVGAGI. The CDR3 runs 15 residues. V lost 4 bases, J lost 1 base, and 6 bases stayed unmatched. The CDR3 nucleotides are TGTGCCAGCAGTTGGGGTCCGGGGGGGTCCTACGAGCAGTACTTC. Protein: CASSWGPGGSYEQYF.

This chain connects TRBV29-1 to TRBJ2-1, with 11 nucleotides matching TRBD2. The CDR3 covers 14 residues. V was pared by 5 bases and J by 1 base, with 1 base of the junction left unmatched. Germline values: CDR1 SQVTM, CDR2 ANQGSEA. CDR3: CSVLAGGSYNEQFF. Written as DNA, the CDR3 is TGCAGCGTTTTAGCGGGGGGGTCCTACAATGAGCAGTTCTTC.

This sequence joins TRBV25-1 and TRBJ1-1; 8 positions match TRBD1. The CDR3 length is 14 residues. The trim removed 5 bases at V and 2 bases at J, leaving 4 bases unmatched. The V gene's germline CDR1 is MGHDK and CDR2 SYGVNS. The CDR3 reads CASSRTGTNTEAFF. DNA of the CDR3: TGTGCCAGCAGTCGGACAGGGACTAACACTGAAGCTTTCTTT.

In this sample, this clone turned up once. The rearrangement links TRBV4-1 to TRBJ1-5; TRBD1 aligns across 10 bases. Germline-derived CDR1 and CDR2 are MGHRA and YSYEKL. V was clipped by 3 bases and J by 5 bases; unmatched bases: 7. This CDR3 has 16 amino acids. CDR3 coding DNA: TGCGCCAGCAGCCAGAGCCTCGGACAGGGGGATCAGCCCCAGCATTTT. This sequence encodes CASSQSLGQGDQPQHF.